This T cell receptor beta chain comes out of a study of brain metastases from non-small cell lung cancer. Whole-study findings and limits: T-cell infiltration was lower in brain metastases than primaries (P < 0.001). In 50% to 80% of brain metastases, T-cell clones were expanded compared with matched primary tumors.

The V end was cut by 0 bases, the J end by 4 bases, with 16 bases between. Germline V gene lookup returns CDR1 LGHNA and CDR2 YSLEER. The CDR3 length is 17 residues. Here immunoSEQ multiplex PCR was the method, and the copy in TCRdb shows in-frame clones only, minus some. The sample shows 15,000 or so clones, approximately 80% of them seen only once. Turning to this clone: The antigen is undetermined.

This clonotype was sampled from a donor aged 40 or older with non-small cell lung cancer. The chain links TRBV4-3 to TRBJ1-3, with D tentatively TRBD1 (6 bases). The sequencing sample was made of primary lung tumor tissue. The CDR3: CASSQDQYRDAGNTIYF. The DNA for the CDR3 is TGCGCCAGCAGCCAAGATCAGTACAGGGACGCCGGAAACACCATATATTTT.